This T cell receptor (beta chain) was sequenced for a study of CD8 T cells in ankylosing spondylitis. The CDR3 covers 16 residues. Trimming took 0 bases from V and 4 from J, leaving 16 bases between them. As regards this clonotype: Antigen specificity is unknown.

The TCR beta libraries were generated through quantitative 5'-RACE incorporating molecular barcodes. TCRdb recomputed calls from the 5' RACE reads with MiXCR, one row per CDR3 protein. The table records 650,000 to 800,000 distinct CDR3 sequences, around 17% of them present only once. Study-level findings and limits: The clones that were linked to disease were reported to be significantly enriched in matched synovial fluid samples from ankylosing spondylitis patients. There was a TCR beta motif, made of 7 or 8 highly homologous variants, that appeared characteristic of ankylosing spondylitis blood. CD8+ cells made up the disease-linked clones, which were relatively rare in peripheral blood.

This TCR derives from a male donor with ankylosing spondylitis. The chain is built from TRBV12-3 or TRBV12-4 and TRBJ2-7; possibly TRBD2 for D (6 bases). Sequenced sample: blood, either unsorted or a sorted T cell fraction (not recorded which). CDR3 residues: CASSLAVRARGYEQYF. In DNA form, the CDR3 reads TGTGCCAGCAGTTTAGCTGTCAGGGCTCGGGGGTACGAGCAGTACTTC.